Listed here are 24 T cell receptor beta chains from one sample, sequenced in a study of cytomegalovirus exposure and HLA in healthy donors. PCR primers comprised 60 Vbeta and 13 Jbeta primers. Method: immunoSEQ multiplex PCR; TCRdb's copy keeps in-frame clones and lacks some. Of 75,000 or so clones listed, about 66% are singletons. Specimen: PBMCs. Every receptor here comes from a man between 40 and 49 years old in good health and CMV-seropositive.

The chain carries TRBV5-8 and TRBJ1-1; TRBD1 matches at 8 bases. The CDR3 has 16 residues. The germline gives CDR1 SGHTS, CDR2 YDEGEE. Trimming took 4 bases from V and 0 from J; bases not matched to a gene: 8. In nucleotides, the CDR3 is TGTGCCAGCAGCCCTGGACAGGGTACTATGAACACTGAAGCTTTCTTT. Translation: CASSPGQGTMNTEAFF.

For this clone: The sample carries other DNA sequences with the same CDR3. V and J are TRBV2 and TRBJ1-6; TRBD1 is a possible D gene (5 bases). The CDR3 length is 15 residues. CDR1 and CDR2 from the germline V gene are SNHLY and FYNNEI. Trimming took 6 bases from V and 6 from J, leaving 15 bases between them. CDR3 in amino acids: CASSTLPGFNSPLHF. The CDR3 region has the DNA TGTGCCAGCAGCACACTACCAGGGTTTAATTCACCCCTCCACTTT.

J is TRBJ2-7 and V is TRBV6-1; tentative D call: TRBD2 (5 bases). The CDR3 covers 11 residues. Trimming shortened V by 10 bases and J by 2 bases, and 9 bases separated the two germline ends. Germline lookup yields CDR1 MNHNS and CDR2 SASEGT. CDR3 coding DNA: TGTGCCACCCACGGGACCTACGAGCAGTACTTC. Its protein product is CATHGTYEQYF.

Note on this clone: Other nucleotide sequences from this sample produce the same CDR3. This chain links TRBV30 with TRBJ2-7; maybe TRBD2 (7 bases). The CDR3 totals 14 residues. The germline V gene has CDR1 GTSNPN and CDR2 SVGIG (reference sequence). The CDR3: CAGGGRGRAYEQYF. CDR3 bases: TGTGCGGGAGGGGGTCGGGGGAGGGCCTACGAGCAGTACTTC. The whole variable domain, filled in from reference TRBV30 and TRBJ2-7, reads SQTIHQWPATLVQPVGSPLSLECTVEGTSNPNLYWYRQAAGRGLQLLFYSVGIGQISSEVPQNLSASRPQDRQFILSSKKLLLSDSGFYLCAGGGRGRAYEQYFGPGTRLTVT.

The gene calls are TRBV4-3 and TRBJ1-3; D not resolved. This CDR3 region has 17 residues. Germline-derived CDR1 and CDR2 are LGHNA and YSLEER. V was shortened by 0 bases and J by 4 bases, with 16 bases between the two germline ends. CDR3 loop: CASSQDFFTSAGNTIYF. In DNA, the CDR3 is TGCGCCAGCAGCCAAGATTTTTTTACTTCTGCCGGAAACACCATATATTTT.

The gene calls are TRBV19 and TRBJ2-4; 9 nucleotides align to TRBD2. The J segment lost 2 bases and the V segment lost 5 bases, leaving 22 bases of the junction unmatched. The CDR3 spans 21 residues. The germline V gene has CDR1 LNHDA and CDR2 SQIVND (reference sequence). In nucleotides, the CDR3 is TGTGCCAGTAGTGACTCCCCCGGTTTAGCGGGGGTTTCCTTAACCAAAAACATTCAGTACTTC. This sequence encodes CASSDSPGLAGVSLTKNIQYF.

This clone was seen only a few times. The rearrangement uses TRBV5-1 and TRBJ2-3; perhaps TRBD1 as D (5 bases). The ends were cut back, 0 bases at V and 4 bases at J, with 9 bases in the middle. The CDR3 has 14 residues. Per germline, CDR1 SGHRS and CDR2 YFSETQ. CDR3 coding DNA: TGCGCCAGCAGCTTGGGGGGCCCCTCAGATACGCAGTATTTT. Translation: CASSLGGPSDTQYF.

The chain employs TRBV12-5 and TRBJ2-5; 9 nucleotides align to TRBD1. The CDR3 runs 16 residues. The ends lost 6 bases at V and 4 bases at J; junction bases unmatched: 12. Germline CDR1 LGHNT, CDR2 FRNRAP. CDR3: CASGSTLDRGRETQYF. In DNA, the CDR3 is TGTGCTAGTGGCAGTACCCTGGACAGGGGAAGAGAGACCCAGTACTTC.

The V and J genes are TRBV11-3 and TRBJ2-5; TRBD1 is a possible D gene (6 bases). V was trimmed by 5 bases and J by 0 bases, leaving 13 bases between them. This CDR3 has 15 amino acids. CDR1 is SGHNT and CDR2 is YENEEA in the germline V gene. CDR3 coding DNA: TGTGCCAGCAGCCCATCCGGACAGTACCAAGAGACCCAGTACTTC. It is translated as CASSPSGQYQETQYF.

The V call is TRBV5-4, the J call TRBJ1-1; 9 bases are a match to TRBD1. The germline V gene encodes CDR1 SGHNT and CDR2 YYREEE (reference sequence). The CDR3 is 16 residues long. Losses at the gene ends were 4 bases for V and 3 bases for J; bases not matched to a gene: 10. The CDR3 coding sequence is TGTGCCAGCAGCCCGGGGACAGGGAGTGTGTACACTGAAGCTTTCTTT. Protein sequence: CASSPGTGSVYTEAFF.

V gene TRBV6-5 combines with J gene TRBJ2-5; 7 bases agree with TRBD2. CDR1 is MNHEY, CDR2 SVGAGI, per germline. CDR3 length equals 14 residues. V shed 6 bases and J 3 bases; nucleotides not matched to a gene: 7. CDR3 sequence: CASRVGGREETQYF. Written as DNA, the CDR3 is TGTGCCAGCAGAGTGGGAGGGCGAGAAGAGACCCAGTACTTC.

The V gene is TRBV19, the J gene TRBJ1-5; D gene unclear. The CDR3 sequence is 12 residues long. CDR1 is LNHDA and CDR2 is SQIVND in the germline V gene (reference sequence). The V and J ends lost 5 bases and 4 bases respectively, with 6 bases between them. The DNA for the CDR3 is TGTGCCAGTAGTTTGCGAAATCAGCCCCAGCATTTT. Protein: CASSLRNQPQHF.

V is TRBV7-9 and J is TRBJ1-1; D perhaps matches TRBD1 (6 bases). The CDR3 consists of 17 residues. In germline, CDR1 is SEHNR, CDR2 FQNEAQ (reference sequence). Trimming shortened V by 5 bases and J by 3 bases, and 22 bases separated the two germline ends. The CDR3 reads CASSPRRDKAMDTEAFF. CDR3 coding DNA: TGTGCCAGCAGCCCGAGACGGGACAAGGCCATGGACACTGAAGCTTTCTTT.

J is TRBJ2-3 and V is TRBV5-1; a weak D match, TRBD2 (5 bases). The V end lost 4 bases, the J end lost 4 bases, and 13 bases lay between the germline ends. CDR3 length equals 14 residues. Germline V CDR1 and CDR2: SGHRS, YFSETQ. The CDR3 spells CASSPRVLSDTQYF. The CDR3 nucleotides are TGCGCCAGCAGCCCGCGGGTTCTTTCAGATACGCAGTATTTT.

This clone was observed once. The chain recombines TRBV7-2 with TRBJ1-1; D uncertain. V dropped 1 base and J dropped 4 bases, with 7 bases sitting between them. This CDR3 is built from 13 residues. In germline, CDR1 is SGHTA, CDR2 FQGNSA. CDR3 sequence (DNA): TGTGCCAGCAGCTTAGTCGCGGGCACTGAAGCTTTCTTT. Translating gives CASSLVAGTEAFF.

This chain joins TRBV6-5 and TRBJ2-7, with a possible D match to TRBD1 (5 bases). V was cut by 2 bases and J by 0 bases, with 5 bases left in between. CDR3 length: 13 amino acids. Germline CDR1 MNHEY, CDR2 SVGAGI. Here the CDR3 reads CASSYGASYEQYF. CDR3 bases: TGTGCCAGCAGTTACGGGGCCTCCTACGAGCAGTACTTC.

This clone came up once. CDR3 DNA sequence: TGTGCCAGCAGTTTTCTAGCGGGGTCCCTCTCCTACGAGCAGTACTTC. Translating it yields CASSFLAGSLSYEQYF. The genes are TRBV28 and TRBJ2-7, with 9 bases identical to TRBD2. The CDR3 is 16 amino acids. The V and J ends lost 3 bases and 0 bases, in that order; junction bases with no gene match: 6. Per the germline V gene, CDR1 is MDHEN and CDR2 is SYDVKM. The full variable domain, in which reference TRBV28 and TRBJ2-7 provide the parts outside the CDR3, is DVKVTQSSRYLVKRTGEKVFLECVQDMDHENMFWYRQDPGLGLRLIYFSYDVKMKEKGDIPEGYSVSREKKERFSLILESASTNQTSMYLCASSFLAGSLSYEQYFGPGTRLTVT.

Here the CDR3 DNA reads TGTGCCAGCAGCGCCCCGGGACAGGGACCTGAAAAACTGTTTTTT. Translating gives CASSAPGQGPEKLFF. This chain uses TRBV9 with TRBJ1-4; TRBD1 aligns across 9 bases. V gave up 3 bases and J gave up 7 bases; unmatched junction bases: 7. The germline gives CDR1 SGDLS, CDR2 YYNGEE. This CDR3 is 15 amino acids long.

This chain joins TRBV7-6 and TRBJ1-5, with 7 bases that match TRBD1. Germline V CDR1 and CDR2: SGHVS, FNYEAQ. With V trimmed by 1 base and J by 5 bases, 2 bases remained unmatched. This CDR3 has 14 residues. CDR3 amino acids: CASSLGQGDQPQHF. In DNA form, the CDR3 reads TGTGCCAGCAGCTTAGGGCAGGGGGATCAGCCCCAGCATTTT.

This clone showed up just once. This sequence joins TRBV7-9 and TRBJ2-6; 7 bases are shared with TRBD1. Trimming took 6 bases from V and 0 from J; bases not matched to a gene: 11. The CDR3 runs 18 residues. Germline V gene data show CDR1 as SEHNR and CDR2 as FQNEAQ (reference sequence). The CDR3 coding sequence is TGTGCCAGCAGGCAACTCCGGGACAGCGTCTCTGGGGCCAACGTCCTGACTTTC. Encoded protein: CASRQLRDSVSGANVLTF.

This clone was seen a handful of times. The chain employs TRBV5-4 and TRBJ1-2; 9 nucleotides line up with TRBD1. J gave up 8 bases and V 1 base, and 9 bases lay outside the gene matches. The CDR3 consists of 15 residues. Germline lookup yields CDR1 SGHNT and CDR2 YYREEE (reference sequence). The CDR3 DNA follows: TGTGCCAGCAGCTTGACAAAACAGGGGGCGCGGGGCTACACCTTC. As protein: CASSLTKQGARGYTF.

Notes on this clone: Compared with germline, one end of the junction differs, possibly owing to a read error. The rearrangement joins TRBV5-1 to TRBJ2-7; 10 bases are shared with TRBD1. Germline values: CDR1 SGHRS, CDR2 YFSETQ. CDR3 length: 13 residues. Here the CDR3 DNA reads TGCGCCAGCAGCCGCGCCCTGGGACAGGGGACCCTCTTC. Its translation: CASSRALGQGTLF. Complete variable domain (other parts from reference TRBV5-1 and TRBJ2-7): KAGVTQTPRYLIKTRGQQVTLSCSPISGHRSVSWYQQTPGQGLQFLFEYFSETQRNKGNFPGRFSGRQFSNSRSEMNVSTLELGDSALYLCASSRALGQGTLFGPGTRLTVT.

The rearrangement joins TRBV4-2 to TRBJ1-6; D not resolved. CDR3 length: 16 residues. In germline, CDR1 is LGHNA, CDR2 YNFKEQ. Trimming stripped 4 bases from V and 5 bases from J, with 15 bases between. CDR3 sequence (DNA): TGTGCCAGCAGCCGAGGGCAGCTTTTAGATAATTCACCCCTCCACTTT. Its translation is CASSRGQLLDNSPLHF.

This chain links TRBV5-8 with TRBJ1-3, with 8 positions matching TRBD1. The CDR3 is 15 amino acids. Germline values: CDR1 SGHTS, CDR2 YDEGEE. J gave up 1 base and V 5 bases, and 5 bases lay outside the gene matches. DNA of the CDR3: TGTGCCAGCAGTGGACAGGGAGCTTCTGGAAACACCATATATTTT. The encoded protein is CASSGQGASGNTIYF.